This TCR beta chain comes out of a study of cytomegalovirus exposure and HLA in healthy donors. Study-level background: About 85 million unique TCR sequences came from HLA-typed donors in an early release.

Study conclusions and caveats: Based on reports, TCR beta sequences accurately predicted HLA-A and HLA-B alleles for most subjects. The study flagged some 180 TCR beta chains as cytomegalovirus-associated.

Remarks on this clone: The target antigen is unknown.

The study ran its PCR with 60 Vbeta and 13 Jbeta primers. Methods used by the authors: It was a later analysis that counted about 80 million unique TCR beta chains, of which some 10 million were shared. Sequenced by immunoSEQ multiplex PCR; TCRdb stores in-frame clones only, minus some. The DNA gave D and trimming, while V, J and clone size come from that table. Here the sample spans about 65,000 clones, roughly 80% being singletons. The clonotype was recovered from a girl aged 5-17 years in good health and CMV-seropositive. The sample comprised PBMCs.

The CDR3 is CASSLAGGLRYEQYF. CDR3 bases: TGTGCCAGCAGCCTTGCAGGGGGCTTGCGGTACGAGCAGTACTTC. The gene calls are TRBV11-2 and TRBJ2-7, with TRBD1 matching over 8 bases. Germline V gene data show CDR1 as SGHAT and CDR2 as FQNNGV. The J segment lost 4 bases and the V segment lost 5 bases, leaving 10 bases of the junction unmatched. This CDR3 region has 15 residues.